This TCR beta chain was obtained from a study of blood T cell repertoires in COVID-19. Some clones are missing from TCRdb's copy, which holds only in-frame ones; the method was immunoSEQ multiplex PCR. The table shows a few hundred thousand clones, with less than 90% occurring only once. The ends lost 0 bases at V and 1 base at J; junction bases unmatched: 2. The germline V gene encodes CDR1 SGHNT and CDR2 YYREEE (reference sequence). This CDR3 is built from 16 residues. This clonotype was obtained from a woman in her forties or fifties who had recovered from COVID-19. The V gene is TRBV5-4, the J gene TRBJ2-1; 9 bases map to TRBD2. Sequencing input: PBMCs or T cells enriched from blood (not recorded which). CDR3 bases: TGTGCCAGCAGCTTGGGGGCGGGAGGGTCCTACAATGAGCAGTTCTTC. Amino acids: CASSLGAGGSYNEQFF.